One and the same sample provided the 12 T cell receptor beta chains below, sequenced in a study of T cells in women clearing cervical HPV infection. Produced via immunoSEQ multiplex PCR; TCRdb's table is partial and in-frame only. The sample's table shows about 28,000 clones. Specimen: blood buffy coat. Receptors originate from a woman between 18 and 70 years old with a cervical HPV16 infection that either progressed to CIN3+ or cleared (not recorded which).

Details on this clone: The observed sequence ends 3 residues before the CDR3 terminus, with the missing tail filled in from the germline J gene. The genes are TRBV18 and TRBJ1-1; possible D gene TRBD1, 5 bases. CDR3 length: 14 amino acids. V was shortened by 3 bases and J by 1 base, with 9 bases between the two germline ends. Per the germline V gene, CDR1 is KGHSH and CDR2 is LQKENI. The CDR3 loop reads CASSPDISNTEAFF. The CDR3 bases that were read are TGTGCCAGCTCACCGGACATATCGAACACTGAA.

Comments on this clone: The CDR3 end falls 3 residues outside the read, so it is completed with the germline J gene. This chain joins TRBV2 and TRBJ1-2, with D possibly being TRBD1 (6 bases). CDR1 SNHLY and CDR2 FYNNEI come from the germline V gene. The CDR3 runs to 15 residues. The sequenced CDR3 bases are TGTGCCAGCAATATTGGCGGGGGGGGCTACAATGAC. It encodes CASNIGGGGYND. The complete CDR3 reads CASNIGGGGYNDYTF.

As for this clone: Read data end 3 residues before the CDR3 end; the end is taken from the germline J gene. The J gene is TRBJ2-3, the V gene TRBV4-2; 11 nucleotides align to TRBD2. Germline V gene data show CDR1 as LGHNA and CDR2 as YNFKEQ. The CDR3 runs to 21 residues. V lost 4 bases to trimming and J lost 2 bases; unmatched junction nucleotides: 20. The CDR3 here is CASSPSMGLAAEKYFTDTQYF. The CDR3 bases that were read are TGTGCCAGCAGCCCTTCTATGGGACTAGCGGCGGAAAAGTACTTCACAGATACG.

Worth noting for this clone: The read terminates 3 residues before the CDR3 end, so the remaining end is supplied by the germline J gene. The chain joins TRBV7-9 to TRBJ2-5, with D possibly being TRBD2 (5 bases). Deletions cut 3 bases from V and 3 bases from J, with 14 bases between. The CDR3 consists of 15 residues. Germline values: CDR1 SEHNR, CDR2 FQNEAQ (reference sequence). This CDR3 is CASSFWSGKKETQYF. The sequenced CDR3 bases are TGTGCCAGCAGCTTCTGGTCGGGGAAGAAAGAGACC.

Remarks on this clone: The read stops 3 residues short of the end of the CDR3; the missing end is completed from the germline J gene. The J gene is TRBJ1-2, the V gene TRBV18, with D perhaps matching TRBD1 (6 bases). From germline, CDR1 is KGHSH and CDR2 LQKENI. This CDR3 contains 15 residues. CDR3 region: CASSRQESSYNDYTF. The CDR3 DNA, read in part, is TGTGCCAGCTCGCGACAGGAGAGCTCCTACAATGAC.

Notes on this clone: The read gets to within 3 residues of the CDR3 end, and the germline J gene fills in the rest. The gene calls are TRBV18 and TRBJ2-2; 8 bases map to TRBD2. The CDR3 is 18 amino acids. Germline CDR1 reads KGHSH; CDR2 reads LQKENI. V was pared by 6 bases and J by 0 bases, with 12 bases of the junction left unmatched. CDR3 residues: CASSLKRLAGANTGELFF. The part of the CDR3 DNA that was read is TGTGCCAGCTCCCTAAAAAGGCTAGCGGGCGCGAACACCGGGGAG.

A word on this clone: The sequenced fragment ends 3 residues before the CDR3 boundary, so the rest is inferred from the germline J gene. J is TRBJ2-3 and V is TRBV30, with 16 nucleotides matching TRBD2. Germline loops: CDR1 GTSNPN, CDR2 SVGIG (reference sequence). V shed 5 bases and J 1 base; nucleotides not matched to a gene: 9. The CDR3 length is 18 residues. CDR3 DNA (partial): TGTGCCTGGGGTATTGTGGGACTAGCGGGAGGGGGCACAGATACG. Translated: CAWGIVGLAGGGTDT. The whole CDR3 sequence reads CAWGIVGLAGGGTDTQYF.

As to this clone: The CDR3 end falls 3 residues outside the read, so it is completed with the germline J gene. V gene TRBV20-1 combines with J gene TRBJ2-2; 12 bases line up with TRBD2. Trimming removed 1 base from V and 0 bases from J; junction bases left unmatched: 3. The CDR3 totals 17 residues. Germline CDR1 and CDR2: DFQATT and SNEGSKA (reference sequence). CDR3 DNA, as far as it was read: TGCAGTGCTAGAGTAGGACTAGCGGGGACGAACACCGGGGAG. Translated, it gives CSARVGLAGTNTGE. The whole CDR3 protein is CSARVGLAGTNTGELFF.

Comment on this clone: The missing CDR3 end, 3 residues past where the read stops, is filled in from the germline J gene. J is TRBJ1-4 and V is TRBV18, with D tentatively TRBD1 (6 bases). This CDR3 spans 19 amino acids. CDR1 is KGHSH and CDR2 is LQKENI in the germline V gene. V lost 4 bases and J 0 bases, leaving 21 bases between the germline ends. CDR3 sequence reads: CASSQSLTGPQSTNEKLFF. CDR3 DNA (partial): TGTGCCAGCTCACAGTCCCTCACAGGGCCCCAATCAACTAATGAAAAA.

As to this clone: The missing CDR3 end, 3 residues past where the read stops, is filled in from the germline J gene. V gene TRBV6-2 or TRBV6-3 combines with J gene TRBJ2-7, with TRBD2 identical over 8 bases. Germline-derived CDR1 and CDR2 are MNHEY and SVGEGT. The CDR3 contains 16 residues. With 3 bases clipped from V and 2 bases from J, the junction kept 9 bases outside the gene matches. CDR3 residues: CASSYVVGGDTYEQYF. The sequenced CDR3 bases are TGTGCCAGCAGTTATGTCGTCGGGGGGGATACCTACGAG.

Concerning this clone itself: Sequencing ends 3 residues short of the CDR3 end; the germline J gene provides the rest. The chain joins TRBV19 to TRBJ2-2, with 10 bases that match TRBD1. There are 16 residues in the CDR3. The V gene's germline CDR1 is LNHDA and CDR2 SQIVND (reference sequence). Trimming at V came to 2 bases and at J to 1 base, leaving 1 base not matched to a gene. The CDR3 region is CASSIRTGGNTGELFF. The covered CDR3 bases are TGTGCCAGTAGTATAAGGACAGGGGGGAACACCGGGGAG.

On this clone itself: The CDR3 extends 3 residues past the end of the read, so its final part is completed from the germline J gene. The chain uses TRBV20-1 and TRBJ1-3; D is uncertain. V was clipped by 0 bases and J by 2 bases, with 8 bases between them. Germline V gene data show CDR1 as DFQATT and CDR2 as SNEGSKA (reference sequence). This CDR3 region has 14 residues. CDR3 residues: CSARDAGTGNTIYF. CDR3 DNA, as far as it was read: TGCAGTGCTAGAGATGCGGGGACTGGAAACACC.